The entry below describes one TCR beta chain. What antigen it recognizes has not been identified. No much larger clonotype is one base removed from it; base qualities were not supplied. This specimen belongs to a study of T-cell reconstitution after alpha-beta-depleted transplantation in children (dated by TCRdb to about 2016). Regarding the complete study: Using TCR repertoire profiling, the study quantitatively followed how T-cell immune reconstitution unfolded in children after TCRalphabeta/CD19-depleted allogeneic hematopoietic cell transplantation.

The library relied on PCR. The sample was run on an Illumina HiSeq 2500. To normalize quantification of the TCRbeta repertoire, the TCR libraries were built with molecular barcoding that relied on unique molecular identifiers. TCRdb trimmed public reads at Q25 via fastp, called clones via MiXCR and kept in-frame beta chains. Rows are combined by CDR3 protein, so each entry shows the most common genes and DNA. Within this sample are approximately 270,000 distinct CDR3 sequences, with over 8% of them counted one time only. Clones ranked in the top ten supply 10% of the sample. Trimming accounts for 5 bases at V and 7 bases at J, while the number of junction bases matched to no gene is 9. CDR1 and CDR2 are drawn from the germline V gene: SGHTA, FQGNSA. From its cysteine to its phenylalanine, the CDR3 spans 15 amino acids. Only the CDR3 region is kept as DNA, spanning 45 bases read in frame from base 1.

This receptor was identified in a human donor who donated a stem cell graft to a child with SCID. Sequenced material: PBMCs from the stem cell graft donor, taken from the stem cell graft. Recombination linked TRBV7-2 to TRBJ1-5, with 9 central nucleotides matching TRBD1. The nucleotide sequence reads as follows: TGTGCCAGCAGCGCCGGGACAGGGACCGGGCAGCCCCAGCATTTT. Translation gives CASSAGTGTGQPQHF.